This T cell receptor beta chain is from a study of vaccination and CD4 T cells after COVID-19 (dated by TCRdb to between 2021 and 2024). Turning to the overall study: SARS-CoV-2 positivity had been established in the convalescent patients by nasal swab PCR, and mild disease was recorded in roughly 9 of these patients and severe disease in one. The convalescent cohort comprised six males and four females, including two Hispanic individuals, seven Caucasians, two Asians and one multiracial person. The spike-specific CD4+ TCR repertoire was compared before and after mRNA vaccination in fewer than eleven COVID-19 convalescent patients and a handful of infection-naive healthy vaccine recipients. Overlapping spike peptide pools from SARS-CoV-2 and from the common cold coronaviruses HCoV-NL63, HCoV-OC43 and HCoV-229E were used as culture stimuli. Two doses of either the Pfizer-BioNTech BNT162b2 vaccine (n=8) or the Moderna mRNA-1273 vaccine (n=2) were administered to participants. The time from the second vaccine dose to post-vaccine blood sampling had a median of roughly 72 days and ranged from about 14 to 250 days. Control cultures received a CEFX viral epitope pool as the positive control, an HIV-1 Nef peptide pool as the negative control, or no peptide. Post-COVID blood samples from convalescent patients were collected a median of 101 days after diagnosis, with a range of roughly 35 to 170 days. Beyond this particular receptor, the publication reports: Relatively few convalescent patients were included in the study, and early timepoints after natural infection were not analyzed. The median number of SARS-CoV-2-reactive clonotypes rose from under 25 after infection to 38 after vaccination, but the change was not significant. Among convalescent patients, a median about 90% of the SARS-CoV-2-reactive clones seen after vaccination appeared only after vaccination, which suggests priming specific to the vaccine. Nearly all vaccine-specific clones in convalescent patients (304 of 307) were mono-reactive for SARS-CoV-2 spike rather than cross-reactive with common cold coronaviruses.

Including cysteine and phenylalanine, the CDR3 has 16 amino acids. The sequence is cut down to CDR3 DNA, 48 bases in frame from base 1. Trimming removed 6 bases from V and 4 bases from J, leaving 18 bases between the germline ends. CDR1 and CDR2 were assigned from the germline V gene (reference sequence) as LNHDA and SQIVND. This sample's treatment or condition label indicates: approximately nine-day PBMC culture with coronavirus spike peptide pools or control peptides (ViraFEST assay). To expand antigen-specific T cells with peptide pools and then pick out the expanded clonotypes through TCR sequencing, the study relied on the ViraFEST assay. The convalescent patients' positive SARS-CoV-2 PCR tests were from March to December 2020, which was before the Alpha, Beta and Delta variants emerged in the United States. Approximately 2.1 million PBMCs per well were cultured in IMDM with about 5% human AB serum and approximately 10 IU/ml IL-2, plus 10 ug/ml peptide pools. On days 3 and 7, half of the culture medium was replaced with fresh IL-2-containing medium. Once the cells had been in culture for over nine days, the EasySep CD4+ T cell isolation kit was used to isolate CD4+ T cells by negative selection. Ficoll-Paque Plus gradient centrifugation was used to isolate PBMCs from whole blood, and the isolated PBMCs were then either used fresh or cryopreserved at -140C. In general, triplicate wells were set up for every culture condition.

To prepare the library, PCR was applied. DNA from cultured CD4+ T cells underwent TCR sequencing with the Oncomine TCR Beta short-read assay at the Johns Hopkins FTIC core. The QIAamp micro DNA kit was used to extract genomic DNA from the cultured CD4+ T cells. Oncomine TCR Beta libraries made from cultured CD4+ T cells were pooled using unique dual indexes and sequenced on an Illumina iSeq 100. The paper's data handling went like this. Non-productive sequences were removed, and CDR3s that did not start with C, did not end with F or W, or were shorter than 7 amino acids were discarded. Antigen-specific clonotypes were identified using the MANAFEST web application through comparison of peptide-stimulated wells with reference and other culture wells. For a clone to be called positive, the clone needed an FDR below 0.05, an odds ratio above 5, and a productive frequency above 0.1% in at least two of three replicate wells. Cross-reactive clonotypes were defined as significantly expanded in both SARS-CoV-2 spike wells and at least one common cold coronavirus spike condition. CDR3 homology was assessed with Levenshtein distances (stringdist) and unrooted phylogenetic trees (ape) in R version 3.6.1. Through fastp at Q25 and MiXCR, TCRdb rebuilt clones from the public reads, retaining in-frame beta chains. A single entry per CDR3 protein holds the most common genes and DNA from its merged rows. TCRdb, not the original authors, processed these V and J calls. The sample contains about 15,000 distinct CDR3 sequences, 35% to 50% of them found a single time. The top ten hold over 7.5% of the sample.

As regards this clonotype: The target of this receptor is not known. The record has no base qualities; no much larger clone is one base away.

This sequence uses TRBV19 and TRBJ2-2; D gene: possibly TRBD2, on 6 matching bases. The clonotype was recovered from a human donor who had recovered from COVID-19. The sample consisted of CD4+ T cells from blood, cultured in vitro. The CDR3 corresponds to CASSLTAGSPTGELFF. The DNA is TGTGCCAGTAGCCTCACAGCCGGGAGTCCCACCGGGGAGCTGTTTTTT. With the portions outside the CDR3 filled from the reference TRBV19 and TRBJ2-2 genes, the complete variable region becomes DGGITQSPKYLFRKEGQNVTLSCEQNLNHDAMYWYRQDPGQGLRLIYYSQIVNDFQKGDIAEGYSVSREKKESFPLTVTSAQKNPTAFYLCASSLTAGSPTGELFFGEGSRLTVL.